This TCR beta chain came from a study of shared clonotypes between healthy human individuals. Study-wide background: Researchers drew samples from two women and three men aged 18 to 49.

There were no recent acute infections or vaccinations among the donors, who were healthy HIV-negative adults. Remarks on this clone: Its antigen is still unknown. A read error is the likely source, as a far larger clone sits one nucleotide away.

This CDR3 comprises 13 residues. Looked up from germline, CDR1 is SNHLY and CDR2 is FYNNEI. Execution of the assay was at deep level. Here immunoSEQ multiplex PCR was the method, and the copy in TCRdb shows in-frame clones only, minus some. The sample yields about 520,000 clones, more than 65% seen once. Study findings and constraints: What limited the represented genetic and exposure-history diversity was the small number of donors.

This TCR was sampled from a middle-aged woman in good health. Some clones in this sample may be carry-over from other donors' samples. Sequenced material: PBMCs. The chain carries TRBV2 and TRBJ2-1; D assignment may be TRBD1 or TRBD2 (5 bases each). The CDR3 DNA sequence: TGTGCCAGACTACTAGGGGCGGGCAATGAGCAGCTCTTC. This sequence encodes CARLLGAGNEQLF. The whole variable domain, filled in from reference TRBV2 and TRBJ2-1, reads EPEVTQTPSHQVTQMGQEVILRCVPISNHLYFYWYRQILGQKVEFLVSFYNNEISEKSEIFDDQFSVERPDGSNFTLKIRSTKLEDSAMYFCARLLGAGNEQLFGPGTRLTVL.